The T cell receptor (beta chain) under discussion was sequenced for a study of technical replicates of blood from a handful of donors. Germline-derived CDR1 and CDR2 are LNHDA and SQIVND (reference sequence). V was shortened by 5 bases and J by 7 bases, with 11 bases between the two germline ends. CDR3 length: 12 residues. The repertoire was sequenced with immunoSEQ multiplex PCR; TCRdb's copy has only in-frame clones and lacks some. Of about 75,000 clones in the sample, 91% were seen once. V usage is TRBV19 and J usage is TRBJ1-2, with D possibly matching TRBD1 (6 bases). This receptor was obtained from a human donor in good health. Some clones in this sample may be carry-over from other donors' samples. Specimen: T cells isolated from PBMCs. The CDR3 DNA sequence: TGTGCCAGTAGTCTGACAGGACTTGGCTACACCTTC. This gives the protein CASSLTGLGYTF.